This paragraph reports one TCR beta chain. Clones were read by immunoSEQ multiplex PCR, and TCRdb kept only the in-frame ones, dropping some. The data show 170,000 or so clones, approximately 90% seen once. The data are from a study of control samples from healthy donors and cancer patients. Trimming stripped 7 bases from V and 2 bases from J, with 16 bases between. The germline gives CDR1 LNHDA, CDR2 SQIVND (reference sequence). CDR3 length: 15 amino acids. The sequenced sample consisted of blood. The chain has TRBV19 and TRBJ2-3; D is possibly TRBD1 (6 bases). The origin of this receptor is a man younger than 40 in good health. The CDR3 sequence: CASTPKGVATDTQYF. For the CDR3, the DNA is TGTGCCAGTACCCCCAAGGGGGTAGCCACAGATACGCAGTATTTT. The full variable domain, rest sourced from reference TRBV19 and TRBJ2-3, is DGGITQSPKYLFRKEGQNVTLSCEQNLNHDAMYWYRQDPGQGLRLIYYSQIVNDFQKGDIAEGYSVSREKKESFPLTVTSAQKNPTAFYLCASTPKGVATDTQYFGPGTRLTVL.